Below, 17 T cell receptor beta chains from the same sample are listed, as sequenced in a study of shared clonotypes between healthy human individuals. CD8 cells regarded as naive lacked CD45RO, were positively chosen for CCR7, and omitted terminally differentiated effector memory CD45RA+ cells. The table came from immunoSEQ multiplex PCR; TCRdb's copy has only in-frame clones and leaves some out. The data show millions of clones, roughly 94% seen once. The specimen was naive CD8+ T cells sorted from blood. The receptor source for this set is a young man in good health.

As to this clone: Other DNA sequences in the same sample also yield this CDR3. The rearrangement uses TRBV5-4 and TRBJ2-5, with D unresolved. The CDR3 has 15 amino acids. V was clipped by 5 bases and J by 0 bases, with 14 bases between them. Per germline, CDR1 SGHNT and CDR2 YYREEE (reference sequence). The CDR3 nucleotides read TGTGCCAGCAGTCCCCACCCGACGGACCAAGAGACCCAGTACTTC. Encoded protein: CASSPHPTDQETQYF. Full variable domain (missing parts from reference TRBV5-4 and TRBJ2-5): ETGVTQSPTHLIKTRGQQVTLRCSSQSGHNTVSWYQQALGQGPQFIFQYYREEENGRGNFPPRFSGLQFPNYSSELNVNALELDDSALYLCASSPHPTDQETQYFGPGTRLLVL.

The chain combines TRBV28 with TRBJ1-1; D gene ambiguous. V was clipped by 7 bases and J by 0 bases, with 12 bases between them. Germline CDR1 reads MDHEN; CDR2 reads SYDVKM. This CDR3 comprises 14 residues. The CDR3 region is CASTQRSLNTEAFF. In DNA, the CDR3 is TGTGCCAGCACCCAGAGATCTTTGAACACTGAAGCTTTCTTT.

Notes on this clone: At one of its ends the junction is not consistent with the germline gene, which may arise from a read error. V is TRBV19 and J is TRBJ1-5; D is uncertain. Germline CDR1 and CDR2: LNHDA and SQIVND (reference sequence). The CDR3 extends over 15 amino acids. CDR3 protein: CASSLWDDSNQPQRF. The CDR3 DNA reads TGTGCCAGTAGTCTCTGGGATGATAGCAATCAGCCCCAGCGTTTT.

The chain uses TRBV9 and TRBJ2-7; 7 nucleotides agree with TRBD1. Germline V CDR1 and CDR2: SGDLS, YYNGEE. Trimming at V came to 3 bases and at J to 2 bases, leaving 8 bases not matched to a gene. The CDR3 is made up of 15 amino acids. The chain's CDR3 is CASSEGTAVTYEQYF. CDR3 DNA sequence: TGTGCCAGCAGCGAAGGGACAGCGGTTACCTACGAGCAGTACTTC.

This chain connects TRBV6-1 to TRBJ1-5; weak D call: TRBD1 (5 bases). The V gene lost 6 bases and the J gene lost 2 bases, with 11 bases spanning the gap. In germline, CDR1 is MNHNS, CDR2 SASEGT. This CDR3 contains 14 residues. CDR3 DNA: TGTGCCAGCAGACAGGAATTCGGCAATCAGCCCCAGCATTTT. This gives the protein CASRQEFGNQPQHF.

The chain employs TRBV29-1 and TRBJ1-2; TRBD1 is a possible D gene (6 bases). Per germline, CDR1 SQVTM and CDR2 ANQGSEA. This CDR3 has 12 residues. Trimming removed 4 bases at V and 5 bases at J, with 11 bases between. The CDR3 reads CSVGGRGYGYTF. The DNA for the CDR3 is TGCAGCGTTGGCGGCAGGGGATATGGCTACACCTTC. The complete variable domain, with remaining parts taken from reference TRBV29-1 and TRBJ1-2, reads SAVISQKPSRDICQRGTSLTIQCQVDSQVTMMFWYRQQPGQSLTLIATANQGSEATYESGFVIDKFPISRPNLTFSTLTVSNMSPEDSSIYLCSVGGRGYGYTFGSGTRLTVV.

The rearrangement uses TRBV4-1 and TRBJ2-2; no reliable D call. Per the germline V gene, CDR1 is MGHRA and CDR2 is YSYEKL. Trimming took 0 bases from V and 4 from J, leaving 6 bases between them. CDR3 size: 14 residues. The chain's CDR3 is CASSQEGTTGELFF. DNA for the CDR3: TGCGCCAGCAGCCAAGAGGGCACCACCGGGGAGCTGTTTTTT.

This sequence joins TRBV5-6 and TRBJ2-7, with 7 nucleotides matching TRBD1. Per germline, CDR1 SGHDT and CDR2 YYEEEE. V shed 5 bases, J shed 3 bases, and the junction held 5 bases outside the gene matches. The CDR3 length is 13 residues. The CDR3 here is CASRPGQSYEQYF. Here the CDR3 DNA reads TGTGCCAGCAGGCCGGGACAGAGCTACGAGCAGTACTTC.

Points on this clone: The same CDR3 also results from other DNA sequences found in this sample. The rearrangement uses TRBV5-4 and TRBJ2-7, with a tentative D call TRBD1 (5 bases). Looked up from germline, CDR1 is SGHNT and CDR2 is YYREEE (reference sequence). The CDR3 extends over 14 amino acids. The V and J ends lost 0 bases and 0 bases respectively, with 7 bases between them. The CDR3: CASSLGDSSYEQYF. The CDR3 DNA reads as TGTGCCAGCAGCTTGGGTGACAGCTCCTACGAGCAGTACTTC. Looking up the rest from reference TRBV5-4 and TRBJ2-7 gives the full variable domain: ETGVTQSPTHLIKTRGQQVTLRCSSQSGHNTVSWYQQALGQGPQFIFQYYREEENGRGNFPPRFSGLQFPNYSSELNVNALELDDSALYLCASSLGDSSYEQYFGPGTRLTVT.

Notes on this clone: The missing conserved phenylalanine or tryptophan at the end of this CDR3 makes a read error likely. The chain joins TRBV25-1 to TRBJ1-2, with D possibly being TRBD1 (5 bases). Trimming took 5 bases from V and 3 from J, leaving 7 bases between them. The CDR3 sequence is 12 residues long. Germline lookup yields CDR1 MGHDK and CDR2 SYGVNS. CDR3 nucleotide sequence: TGTGCCAGCAGTTGGGGGGACTATGGCTACACCTCC. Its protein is CASSWGDYGYTS.

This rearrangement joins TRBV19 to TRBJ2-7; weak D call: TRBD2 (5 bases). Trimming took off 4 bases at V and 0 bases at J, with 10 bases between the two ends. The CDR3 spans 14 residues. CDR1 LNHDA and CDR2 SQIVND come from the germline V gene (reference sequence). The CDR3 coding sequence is TGTGCCAGTAGTAGCCGGGATTTCTCCTACGAGCAGTACTTC. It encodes CASSSRDFSYEQYF.

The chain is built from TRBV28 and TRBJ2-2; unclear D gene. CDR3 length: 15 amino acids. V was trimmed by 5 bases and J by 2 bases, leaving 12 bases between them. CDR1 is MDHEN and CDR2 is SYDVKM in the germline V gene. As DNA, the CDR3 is TGTGCCAGCAGTCCCCCCGCAGATAACACCGGGGAGCTGTTTTTT. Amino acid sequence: CASSPPADNTGELFF.

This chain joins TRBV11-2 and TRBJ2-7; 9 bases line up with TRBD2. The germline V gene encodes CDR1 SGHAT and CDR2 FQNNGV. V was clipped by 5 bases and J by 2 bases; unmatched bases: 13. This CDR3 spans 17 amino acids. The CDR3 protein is CASSPGGSGSFPYEQYF. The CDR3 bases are TGTGCCAGCAGCCCGGGGGGTAGCGGGAGTTTCCCCTACGAGCAGTACTTC.

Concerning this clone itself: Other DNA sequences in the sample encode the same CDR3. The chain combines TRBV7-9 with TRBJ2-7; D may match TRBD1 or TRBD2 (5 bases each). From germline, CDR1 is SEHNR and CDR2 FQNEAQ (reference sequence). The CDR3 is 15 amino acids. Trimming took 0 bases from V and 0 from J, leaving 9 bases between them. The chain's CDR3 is CASSLASGASYEQYF. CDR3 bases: TGTGCCAGCAGCTTAGCTTCCGGGGCCTCCTACGAGCAGTACTTC.

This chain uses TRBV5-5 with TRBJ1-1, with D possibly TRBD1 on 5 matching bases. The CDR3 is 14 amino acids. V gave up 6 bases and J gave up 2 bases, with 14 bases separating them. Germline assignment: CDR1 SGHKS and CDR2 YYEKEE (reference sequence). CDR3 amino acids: CASTTGWINTEAFF. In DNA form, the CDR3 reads TGTGCCAGCACCACAGGTTGGATTAACACTGAAGCTTTCTTT.

Here the CDR3 reads CSVEGGAGPYEQYF. The DNA of the CDR3 is TGCAGCGTTGAAGGGGGAGCAGGCCCCTACGAGCAGTACTTC. V gene TRBV29-1 combines with J gene TRBJ2-7; a possible D gene is TRBD2 (5 bases). This CDR3 region has 14 residues. With 1 base removed from V and 2 bases from J, the gap between germline ends came to 12 bases. CDR1 is SQVTM and CDR2 is ANQGSEA in the germline V gene.

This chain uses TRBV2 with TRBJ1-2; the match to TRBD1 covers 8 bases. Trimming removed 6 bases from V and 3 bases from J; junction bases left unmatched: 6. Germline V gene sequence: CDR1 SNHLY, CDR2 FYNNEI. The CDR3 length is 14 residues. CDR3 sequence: CASSLLQGDYGYTF. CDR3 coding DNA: TGTGCCAGCAGCTTGCTACAGGGGGACTATGGCTACACCTTC.